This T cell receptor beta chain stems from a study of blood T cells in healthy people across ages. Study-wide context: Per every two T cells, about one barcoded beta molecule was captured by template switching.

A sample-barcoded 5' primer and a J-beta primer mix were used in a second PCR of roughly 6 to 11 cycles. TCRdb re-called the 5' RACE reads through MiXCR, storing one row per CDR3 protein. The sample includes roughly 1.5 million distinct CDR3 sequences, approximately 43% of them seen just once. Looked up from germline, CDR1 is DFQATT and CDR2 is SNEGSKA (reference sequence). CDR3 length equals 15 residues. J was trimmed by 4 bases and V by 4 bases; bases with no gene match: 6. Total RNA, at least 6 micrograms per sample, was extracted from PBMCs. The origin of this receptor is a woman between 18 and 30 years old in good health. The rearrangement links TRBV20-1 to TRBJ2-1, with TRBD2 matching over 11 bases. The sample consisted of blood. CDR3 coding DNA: TGCAGTGCTACTCCCCTAGCGGGGGGTTACAATGAGCAGTTCTTC. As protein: CSATPLAGGYNEQFF.